This T cell receptor beta chain was sequenced for a study of graft-versus-host responses after intestinal transplantation. The CDR3 consists of 12 residues. V lost 4 bases and J 4 bases, leaving 8 bases between the germline ends. In germline, CDR1 is MGHRA, CDR2 YSYEKL. Intraepithelial lymphocytes and lamina propria lymphocytes were released through processing of graft tissue. Generated by immunoSEQ multiplex PCR, the TCRdb table keeps only in-frame clones and is missing some. The sample holds fewer than 20,000 clones, 74% seen once. The sample was ileum tissue, taken 14 days after transplant. The chain uses TRBV4-1 and TRBJ2-7, with D perhaps matching TRBD1 (5 bases). The clonotype was recovered from a human patient who received an intestinal transplant, so some T cells may come from the graft donor. CDR3 residues: CASSPDSYEQYF. CDR3 bases: TGCGCCAGCAGCCCCGACAGTTACGAGCAGTACTTC.